These T cell receptor beta chains were read from a single sample in a study of siplizumab effects on memory and regulatory T cells. Sequenced by immunoSEQ multiplex PCR; TCRdb stores in-frame clones only, minus some. This table holds 100,000 or so clones, about 95% found once. Material: non-Treg CD4+ T cells sorted from blood. The receptor set was obtained from a human donor in good health. Both conserved end residues are part of each CDR3. The D gene is left open where the match is weak. Some rows have no size entry. The others give once, few or many, or a class for an expanded clone.

CDR3aa: CASSLQPNQGGYTF
CDR3nt: TGCGCCAGCAGCTTACAGCCAAACCAGGGGGGCTACACCTTC
d_gene: -
j_gene: TRBJ1-2
v_gene: TRBV5-1
len: 14
abundance: once

CDR3aa: CASSFGFKQYF
CDR3nt: TGTGCCAGCAGTTTCGGTTTCAAGCAGTACTTC
d_gene: -
j_gene: TRBJ2-7
v_gene: TRBV27
len: 11
abundance: once

CDR3aa: CASSEGSVGGSYYEQYF
CDR3nt: TGTGCCAGCAGTGAAGGGAGTGTTGGCGGGAGCTATTACGAGCAGTACTTC
d_gene: TRBD2
j_gene: TRBJ2-7
v_gene: TRBV25-1
len: 17
abundance: -

CDR3aa: CASSPTAQETQYF
CDR3nt: TGTGCCAGCTCACCGACAGCCCAAGAGACCCAGTACTTC
d_gene: -
j_gene: TRBJ2-5
v_gene: TRBV18
len: 13
abundance: -

CDR3aa: CASSPLTGQRLHGYTF
CDR3nt: TGTGCCAGTAGTCCACTGACGGGACAGAGGTTGCATGGCTACACCTTC
d_gene: TRBD1
j_gene: TRBJ1-2
v_gene: TRBV19
len: 16
abundance: once

CDR3aa: CASSPGQGKVEQFF
CDR3nt: TGCGCCAGCAGCCCCGGACAGGGTAAGGTTGAGCAGTTCTTC
d_gene: TRBD1
j_gene: TRBJ2-1
v_gene: TRBV5-1
len: 14
abundance: -

CDR3aa: CASSFVNLQSVYGYTF
CDR3nt: TGTGCCAGCAGTTTTGTAAATCTGCAGTCCGTCTATGGCTACACCTTC
d_gene: -
j_gene: TRBJ1-2
v_gene: TRBV28
len: 16
abundance: -

CDR3aa: CASSIEAGIVYEQYF
CDR3nt: TGTGCCAGTAGTATTGAAGCGGGGATTGTCTACGAGCAGTACTTC
d_gene: TRBD2
j_gene: TRBJ2-7
v_gene: TRBV19
len: 15
abundance: -

CDR3aa: CASSYSQPQQPQHF
CDR3nt: TGTGCCAGCAGTTACTCGCAACCACAACAGCCCCAGCATTTT
d_gene: -
j_gene: TRBJ1-5
v_gene: TRBV6-6
len: 14
abundance: -

CDR3aa: CASGPGTGFADTQYF
CDR3nt: TGTGCCAGCGGCCCCGGGACAGGGTTTGCAGATACGCAGTATTTT
d_gene: TRBD1
j_gene: TRBJ2-3
v_gene: TRBV25-1
len: 15
abundance: -

CDR3aa: CASSNGRMSSYTF
CDR3nt: TGTGCCAGCAGCAACGGACGGATGAGTAGCTACACCTTC
d_gene: -
j_gene: TRBJ1-2
v_gene: TRBV5-6
len: 13
abundance: -

CDR3aa: CASRGSGQGINEQFF
CDR3nt: TGTGCCAGTAGGGGGTCAGGACAGGGAATCAATGAGCAGTTCTTC
d_gene: TRBD1
j_gene: TRBJ2-1
v_gene: TRBV19
len: 15
abundance: -

CDR3aa: CATSRDLAQQFF
CDR3nt: TGTGCCACCAGCAGAGATCTGGCGCAGCAGTTCTTC
d_gene: -
j_gene: TRBJ2-1
v_gene: TRBV15
len: 12
abundance: -

CDR3aa: CASSSPAGYYNEQFF
CDR3nt: TGTGCCAGCAGCTCCCCCGCGGGCTACTACAATGAGCAGTTCTTC
d_gene: -
j_gene: TRBJ2-1
v_gene: TRBV7-2
len: 15
abundance: -

CDR3aa: CASSKDSWGTQETQYF
CDR3nt: TGTGCCAGCAGCAAGGACAGTTGGGGGACCCAAGAGACCCAGTACTTC
d_gene: -
j_gene: TRBJ2-5
v_gene: TRBV5-4
len: 16
abundance: -

CDR3aa: CASSITSGSGSYEQYF
CDR3nt: TGTGCCAGCAGCATAACTAGCGGGAGTGGAAGCTACGAGCAGTACTTC
d_gene: TRBD2
j_gene: TRBJ2-7
v_gene: TRBV7-9
len: 16
abundance: -

CDR3aa: CASSESQGYGYTF
CDR3nt: TGTGCCAGCAGTGAAAGTCAGGGCTATGGCTACACCTTC
d_gene: -
j_gene: TRBJ1-2
v_gene: TRBV6-1
len: 13
abundance: -

CDR3aa: CAWSEDRGNQPQHF
CDR3nt: TGTGCCTGGAGTGAGGACAGGGGCAATCAGCCCCAGCATTTT
d_gene: TRBD1
j_gene: TRBJ1-5
v_gene: TRBV30
len: 14
abundance: once

CDR3aa: CASSFFAGGLGGRAEQFF
CDR3nt: TGCGCCAGCAGCTTTTTTGCGGGAGGTTTGGGTGGACGTGCTGAGCAGTTCTTC
d_gene: TRBD2
j_gene: TRBJ2-1
v_gene: TRBV5-1
len: 18
abundance: -

CDR3aa: CASIPSGSRFYEQYF
CDR3nt: TGTGCCAGCATCCCTTCAGGGAGTAGATTCTACGAGCAGTACTTC
d_gene: -
j_gene: TRBJ2-7
v_gene: TRBV2
len: 15
abundance: -

CDR3aa: CASSESQGGPQHF
CDR3nt: TGTGCCAGCAGCGAAAGCCAGGGAGGGCCCCAGCATTTT
d_gene: -
j_gene: TRBJ1-5
v_gene: TRBV2
len: 13
abundance: once

CDR3aa: CASSPGLLLNEQYF
CDR3nt: TGTGCCAGTAGTCCTGGCCTGCTGTTGAACGAGCAGTACTTC
d_gene: -
j_gene: TRBJ2-7
v_gene: TRBV19
len: 14
abundance: -

CDR3aa: CASSQDKVAGRSTDTQYF
CDR3nt: TGTGCCAGCAGCCAAGATAAGGTAGCGGGACGAAGCACAGATACGCAGTATTTT
d_gene: TRBD2
j_gene: TRBJ2-3
v_gene: TRBV4-2
len: 18
abundance: -

CDR3aa: CASSFNVGDTQYF
CDR3nt: TGTGCCAGCAGCTTTAACGTGGGAGATACGCAGTATTTT
d_gene: -
j_gene: TRBJ2-3
v_gene: TRBV5-4
len: 13
abundance: -

CDR3aa: CASSYLTGANEQYF
CDR3nt: TGTGCCAGCAGCTATTTGACAGGGGCCAACGAGCAGTACTTC
d_gene: TRBD1
j_gene: TRBJ2-7
v_gene: TRBV6-5
len: 14
abundance: -

CDR3aa: CASSLGLVASEETQYF
CDR3nt: TGTGCCAGCAGCTTAGGACTAGTTGCCTCGGAAGAGACCCAGTACTTC
d_gene: -
j_gene: TRBJ2-5
v_gene: TRBV11-3
len: 16
abundance: -

CDR3aa: CASSQTGDWVQETQYF
CDR3nt: TGTGCCAGCAGCCAAACTGGGGACTGGGTACAAGAGACCCAGTACTTC
d_gene: -
j_gene: TRBJ2-5
v_gene: TRBV4-2
len: 16
abundance: -

CDR3aa: CSAYYYGYTF
CDR3nt: TGCAGTGCCTACTACTATGGCTACACCTTC
d_gene: -
j_gene: TRBJ1-2
v_gene: TRBV20-1
len: 10
abundance: -

CDR3aa: CASSLAVLGETQYF
CDR3nt: TGTGCCAGCAGCTTAGCAGTTTTGGGAGAGACCCAGTACTTC
d_gene: -
j_gene: TRBJ2-5
v_gene: TRBV7-2
len: 14
abundance: -

CDR3aa: CASSPRLADPSTDTQYF
CDR3nt: TGTGCCAGTAGTCCGAGACTAGCGGACCCTAGCACAGATACGCAGTATTTT
d_gene: TRBD2
j_gene: TRBJ2-3
v_gene: TRBV19
len: 17
abundance: -

CDR3aa: CASSPGLAGVSLVDEQYF
CDR3nt: TGTGCCAGCAGCCCCGGACTAGCGGGAGTTTCCCTTGTAGACGAGCAGTACTTC
d_gene: TRBD2
j_gene: TRBJ2-7
v_gene: TRBV14
len: 18
abundance: once

CDR3aa: CASSLQGAYEQYF
CDR3nt: TGTGCCAGCAGTCTACAGGGGGCCTACGAGCAGTACTTC
d_gene: TRBD1
j_gene: TRBJ2-7
v_gene: TRBV27
len: 13
abundance: -

CDR3aa: CATAGRERSNEQFF
CDR3nt: TGTGCCACGGCGGGGCGGGAGAGGTCGAATGAGCAGTTCTTC
d_gene: TRBD2
j_gene: TRBJ2-1
v_gene: TRBV6-5
len: 14
abundance: -

CDR3aa: CAWGGKGLAAYEQYF
CDR3nt: TGTGCCTGGGGGGGGAAAGGGCTAGCGGCCTACGAGCAGTACTTC
d_gene: TRBD2
j_gene: TRBJ2-7
v_gene: TRBV30
len: 15
abundance: -

CDR3aa: CASSPSRVGYTF
CDR3nt: TGTGCCAGCAGTCCTTCCCGGGTTGGCTACACCTTC
d_gene: -
j_gene: TRBJ1-2
v_gene: TRBV6-1
len: 12
abundance: -

CDR3aa: CASSSPGGVYEQYF
CDR3nt: TGTGCCAGCAGCTCCCCGGGGGGGGTCTACGAGCAGTACTTC
d_gene: TRBD2
j_gene: TRBJ2-7
v_gene: TRBV5-4
len: 14
abundance: -

CDR3aa: CASGLNPKGQGKIDSGNTIYF
CDR3nt: TGTGCTAGTGGTCTTAACCCTAAGGGACAGGGTAAAATAGACTCTGGAAACACCATATATTTT
d_gene: TRBD1
j_gene: TRBJ1-3
v_gene: TRBV12-5
len: 21
abundance: -

CDR3aa: CASSESGSPLSYEQYF
CDR3nt: TGTGCCAGCAGTGAATCCGGGAGTCCCCTCTCCTACGAGCAGTACTTC
d_gene: -
j_gene: TRBJ2-7
v_gene: TRBV6-1
len: 16
abundance: -

CDR3aa: CASRASGRAHFF
CDR3nt: TGTGCCAGCAGGGCTAGCGGGAGAGCCCATTTCTTC
d_gene: TRBD2
j_gene: TRBJ2-1
v_gene: TRBV28
len: 12
abundance: -

CDR3aa: CASSYTGNNQPQHF
CDR3nt: TGTGCCAGCAGTTACACGGGGAACAATCAGCCCCAGCATTTT
d_gene: -
j_gene: TRBJ1-5
v_gene: TRBV6-6
len: 14
abundance: -

CDR3aa: CASSAEPTGGRFF
CDR3nt: TGTGCCAGCAGTGCAGAACCGACAGGGGGCCGGTTCTTC
d_gene: TRBD1
j_gene: TRBJ2-1
v_gene: TRBV6-4
len: 13
abundance: -

CDR3aa: CSVVLSGESYEQYF
CDR3nt: TGCAGCGTCGTTCTAAGTGGGGAGTCCTACGAGCAGTACTTC
d_gene: -
j_gene: TRBJ2-7
v_gene: TRBV29-1
len: 14
abundance: -

CDR3aa: CATSGRLAHGNNEKLFF
CDR3nt: TGTGCCACCAGCGGTAGGCTTGCCCATGGTAATAATGAAAAACTGTTTTTT
d_gene: -
j_gene: TRBJ1-4
v_gene: TRBV15
len: 17
abundance: -